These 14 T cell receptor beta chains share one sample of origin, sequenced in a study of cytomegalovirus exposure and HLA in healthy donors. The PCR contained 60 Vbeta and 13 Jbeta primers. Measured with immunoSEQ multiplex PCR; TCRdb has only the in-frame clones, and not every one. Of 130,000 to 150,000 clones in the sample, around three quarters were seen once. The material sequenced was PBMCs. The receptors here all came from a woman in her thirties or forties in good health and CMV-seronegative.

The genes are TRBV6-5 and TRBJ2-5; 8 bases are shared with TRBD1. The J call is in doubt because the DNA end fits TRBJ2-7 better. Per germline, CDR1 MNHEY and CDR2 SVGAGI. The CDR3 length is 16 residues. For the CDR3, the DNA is TGTGCCAGCAGTTACTCCCCAGGGGGCTCCCCCTACGAGCAGTACTTC. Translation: CASSYSPGGSPYEQYF.

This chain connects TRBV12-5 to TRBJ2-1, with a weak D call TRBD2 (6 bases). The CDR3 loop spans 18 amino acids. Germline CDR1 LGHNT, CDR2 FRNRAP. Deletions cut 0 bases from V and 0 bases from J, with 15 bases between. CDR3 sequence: CASGLVRLAPSSYNEQFF. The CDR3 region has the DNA TGTGCTAGTGGTTTGGTGCGGCTAGCGCCTAGCTCCTACAATGAGCAGTTCTTC.

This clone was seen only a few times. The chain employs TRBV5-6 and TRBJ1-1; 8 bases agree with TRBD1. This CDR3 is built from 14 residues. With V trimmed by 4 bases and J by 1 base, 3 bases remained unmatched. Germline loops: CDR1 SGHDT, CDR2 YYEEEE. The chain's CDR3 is CASSPDRGNTEAFF. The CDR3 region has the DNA TGTGCCAGCAGCCCAGACAGGGGGAACACTGAAGCTTTCTTT.

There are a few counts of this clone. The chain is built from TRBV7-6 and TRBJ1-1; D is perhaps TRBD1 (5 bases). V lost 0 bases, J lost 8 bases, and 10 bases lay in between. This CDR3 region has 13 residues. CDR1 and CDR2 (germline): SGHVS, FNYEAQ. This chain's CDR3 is CASSLALRGEAFF. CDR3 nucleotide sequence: TGTGCCAGCAGCTTAGCGCTTAGGGGCGAAGCTTTCTTT.

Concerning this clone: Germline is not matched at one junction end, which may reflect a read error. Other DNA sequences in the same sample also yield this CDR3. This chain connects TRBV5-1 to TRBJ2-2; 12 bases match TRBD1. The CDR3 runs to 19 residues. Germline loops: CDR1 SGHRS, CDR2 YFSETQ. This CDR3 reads CASSLNWDRGLEATGELFF. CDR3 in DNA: TGTGCCAGCAGCTTAAATTGGGACAGGGGGCTAGAGGCGACCGGGGAGCTGTTTTTT. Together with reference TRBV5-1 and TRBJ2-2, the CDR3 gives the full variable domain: KAGVTQTPRYLIKTRGQQVTLSCSPISGHRSVSWYQQTPGQGLQFLFEYFSETQRNKGNFPGRFSGRQFSNSRSEMNVSTLELGDSALYLCASSLNWDRGLEATGELFFGEGSRLTVL.

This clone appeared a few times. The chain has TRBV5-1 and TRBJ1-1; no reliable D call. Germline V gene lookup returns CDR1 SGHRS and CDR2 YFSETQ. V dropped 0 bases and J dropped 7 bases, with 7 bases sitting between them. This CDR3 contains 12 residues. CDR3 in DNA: TGCGCCAGCAGCTTGGAAGGAGATGAAGCTTTCTTT. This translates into CASSLEGDEAFF.

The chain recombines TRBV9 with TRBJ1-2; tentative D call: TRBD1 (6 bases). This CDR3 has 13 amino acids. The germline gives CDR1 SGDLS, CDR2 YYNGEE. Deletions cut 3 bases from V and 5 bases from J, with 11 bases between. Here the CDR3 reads CASSDRTVYGYTF. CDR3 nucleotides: TGTGCCAGCAGCGATCGGACAGTTTATGGCTACACCTTC.

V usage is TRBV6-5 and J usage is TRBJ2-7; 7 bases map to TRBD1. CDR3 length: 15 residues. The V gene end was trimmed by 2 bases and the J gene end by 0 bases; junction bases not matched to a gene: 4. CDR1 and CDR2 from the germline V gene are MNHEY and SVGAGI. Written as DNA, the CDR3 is TGTGCCAGCAGTTACATCGACAGGGACTCCTACGAGCAGTACTTC. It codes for CASSYIDRDSYEQYF.

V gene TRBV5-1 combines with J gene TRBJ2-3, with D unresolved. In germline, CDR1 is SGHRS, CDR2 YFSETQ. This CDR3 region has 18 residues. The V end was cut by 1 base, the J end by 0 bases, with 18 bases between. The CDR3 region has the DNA TGCGCCAGCAGCTTGCCCGCCTTAGGTGCGGCTAGCACAGATACGCAGTATTTT. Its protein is CASSLPALGAASTDTQYF.

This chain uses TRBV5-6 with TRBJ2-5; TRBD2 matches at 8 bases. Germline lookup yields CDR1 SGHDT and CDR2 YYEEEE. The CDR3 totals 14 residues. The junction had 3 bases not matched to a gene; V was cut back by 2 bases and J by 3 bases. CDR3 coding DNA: TGTGCCAGCAGCTTTGGCGGGGGGAAAGAGACCCAGTACTTC. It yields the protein CASSFGGGKETQYF.

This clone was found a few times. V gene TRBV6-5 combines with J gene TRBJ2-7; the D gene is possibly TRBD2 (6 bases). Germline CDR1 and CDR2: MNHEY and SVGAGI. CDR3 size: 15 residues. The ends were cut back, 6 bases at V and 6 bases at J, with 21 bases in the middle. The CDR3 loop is CASSRDGAGYGEQYF. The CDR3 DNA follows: TGTGCCAGCAGCCGGGATGGGGCGGGGTATGGCGAGCAGTACTTC.

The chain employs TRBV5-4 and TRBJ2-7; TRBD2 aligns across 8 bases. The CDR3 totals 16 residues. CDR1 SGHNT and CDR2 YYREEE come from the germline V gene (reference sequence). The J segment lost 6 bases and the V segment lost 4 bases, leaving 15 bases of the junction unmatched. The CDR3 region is CASSHWGGGRSGEQYF. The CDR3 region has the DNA TGTGCCAGCAGCCACTGGGGGGGCGGGAGGTCTGGCGAGCAGTACTTC.

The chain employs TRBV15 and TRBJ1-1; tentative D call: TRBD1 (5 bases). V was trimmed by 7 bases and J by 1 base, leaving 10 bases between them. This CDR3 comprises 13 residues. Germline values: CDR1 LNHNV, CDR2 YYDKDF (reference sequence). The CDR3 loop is CATKTDPNTEAFF. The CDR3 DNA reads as TGTGCCACCAAGACAGATCCGAACACTGAAGCTTTCTTT.

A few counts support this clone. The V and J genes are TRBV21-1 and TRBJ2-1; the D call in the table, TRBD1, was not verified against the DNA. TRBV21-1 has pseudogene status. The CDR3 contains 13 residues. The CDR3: CASSYLGDNEQFF. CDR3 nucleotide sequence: TGTGCCAGCAGCTACTTAGGGGACAATGAGCAGTTCTTC.